This TCR beta chain comes out of a study of shared clonotypes between healthy human individuals. CD45RO-negative, CCR7-selected cells formed the naive CD8 fraction, which excluded terminally differentiated effector memory CD45RA+ cells. This CDR3 has 14 residues. V was trimmed by 2 bases and J by 4 bases, leaving 11 bases between them. Germline V lookup: CDR1 SEHNR, CDR2 FQNEAQ (reference sequence). Using immunoSEQ multiplex PCR, the repertoire was profiled, and TCRdb retains in-frame clones only, with some absent. The data contain roughly 650,000 clones, approximately 96% of them seen just once; the ten biggest clones take up approximately 0.12%.

This TCR came from a woman in her twenties or thirties in good health. Sequenced sample: naive CD8+ T cells sorted from blood. V is TRBV7-9 and J is TRBJ1-2; D gene ambiguous. The CDR3 sequence: CASSLPDPTYGYTF. CDR3 nucleotides: TGTGCCAGCAGCTTACCCGACCCGACCTATGGCTACACCTTC.